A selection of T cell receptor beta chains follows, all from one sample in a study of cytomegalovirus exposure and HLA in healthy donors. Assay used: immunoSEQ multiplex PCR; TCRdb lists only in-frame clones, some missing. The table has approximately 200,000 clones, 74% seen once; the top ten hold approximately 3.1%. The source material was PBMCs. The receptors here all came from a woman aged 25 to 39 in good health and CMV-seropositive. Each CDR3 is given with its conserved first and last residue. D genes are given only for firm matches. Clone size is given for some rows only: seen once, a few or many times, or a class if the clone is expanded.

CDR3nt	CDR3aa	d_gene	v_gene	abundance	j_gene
TGTGCCAGCAGCTCGCCTGGGCTAAACTTCCAAGAGACCCAGTACTTC	CASSSPGLNFQETQYF	.	TRBV7-9	.	TRBJ2-5
TGTGCCAGCAGGGATCAGGGGGGCCCCACTGAAGCTTTCTTT	CASRDQGGPTEAFF	TRBD1	TRBV5-5	.	TRBJ1-1
TGTGCCAGCAGCTTAATAGCCACCGGGGAGCTGTTTTTT	CASSLIATGELFF	.	TRBV7-6	.	TRBJ2-2
TGTGCCAGCACGTCTCCGGGACAGGGCTACGAGCAGTACTTC	CASTSPGQGYEQYF	TRBD1	TRBV2	.	TRBJ2-7
TGTGCCACCCGACAGGGCGCAGGGGATACGCAGTATTTT	CATRQGAGDTQYF	TRBD1	TRBV6-1	.	TRBJ2-3
TGTGCCAGCAGCTCCGGACAGCGAAGCACAGATACGCAGTATTTT	CASSSGQRSTDTQYF	.	TRBV9	once	TRBJ2-3
TGTGCCAGCAGTGAAGTTGAGGGGGCTTATTCACCCCTCCACTTT	CASSEVEGAYSPLHF	TRBD1	TRBV6-1	.	TRBJ1-6
TGTGCCAGCAGTTACTCGGCGGAGAACACTGAAGCTTTCTTT	CASSYSAENTEAFF	.	TRBV6-6	.	TRBJ1-1
TGTGCCACCGAGAACCGACTAGCGGACTCCTACGAGCAGTACTTC	CATENRLADSYEQYF	TRBD2	TRBV28	.	TRBJ2-7
TGTGCCAGCAGTTTTGGAACTAGCGGGAGGGCCAGTGAGACCCAGTACTTC	CASSFGTSGRASETQYF	TRBD2	TRBV28	few	TRBJ2-5
TGTGCCAGCAGTGAACGAGGACAGGGGTGGAATCAGCCCCAGCATTTT	CASSERGQGWNQPQHF	TRBD1	TRBV6-1	.	TRBJ1-5
TGTGCCAGCAGCAATAGGACTAGCGGGAGCTCCTACGAGCAGTACTTC	CASSNRTSGSSYEQYF	TRBD2	TRBV7-9	.	TRBJ2-7
TGTGCCAGCAGCTTGTCAGGGAGGACTGAAGCTTTCTTT	CASSLSGRTEAFF	.	TRBV5-8	few	TRBJ1-1
TGTGCCAGCAGTTTAACGGGCAGGGGCACTGAAGCTTTCTTT	CASSLTGRGTEAFF	.	TRBV28	few	TRBJ1-1
TGTGCCAGCAGTTTTGACAGGGCCTCCGAAAAACTGTTTTTT	CASSFDRASEKLFF	TRBD1	TRBV6-5	.	TRBJ1-4
TGTGCCACCAGCAAAGCGGGAGGGCCTTCCTACGAGCAGTACTTC	CATSKAGGPSYEQYF	TRBD2	TRBV15	.	TRBJ2-7
TGTGCCAGCGAGAGCGGGAGTGTCGGTGAGCAGTTCTTC	CASESGSVGEQFF	TRBD2	TRBV28	.	TRBJ2-1
TGCGCCAGCAGCCTCCGGACAGGGATGTTCCTCGAGCAGTACTTC	CASSLRTGMFLEQYF	TRBD1	TRBV5-1	few	TRBJ2-7
TGTGCCAGCAGCTTAGAAATGATTGTCGGGAGCTCCTACGAGCAGTACTTC	CASSLEMIVGSSYEQYF	.	TRBV11-2	few	TRBJ2-7
TGTGCCAGCAGTTTCTTCAGGGGTGAATACAATGAGCAGTTCTTC	CASSFFRGEYNEQFF	.	TRBV6-5	.	TRBJ2-1
TGTGCCAGCAGTTCCCGGGACAGGGACTACGAGCAGTACTTC	CASSSRDRDYEQYF	TRBD1	TRBV28	once	TRBJ2-7
TGTGCCAGCAGCTTGCGGTCAGGGGCTACATTCCCCTACGAGCAGTACTTC	CASSLRSGATFPYEQYF	.	TRBV5-4	once	TRBJ2-7
TGTGCCAGCACCCGGGAGGGGGGAGGAAAACTGTTTTTT	CASTREGGGKLFF	.	TRBV2	few	TRBJ1-4
TGTGCCAGCAGCCAAGGTCTAACAGCCTACGAGCAGTACTTC	CASSQGLTAYEQYF	.	TRBV14	.	TRBJ2-7
TGTGCCAGCAGTTTAGCCAACACCGGGGAGCTGTTTTTT	CASSLANTGELFF	.	TRBV2	.	TRBJ2-2
TGTGCCACCAGCAGAGGGGACCAGCGGGAGAGCCCGTACCAAGAGACCCAGTACTTC	CATSRGDQRESPYQETQYF	TRBD2	TRBV15	.	TRBJ2-5
TGCGCCAGCAGTGAGTCGGAGGGATCCGGGGAGCTGTTTTTT	CASSESEGSGELFF	.	TRBV10-1	.	TRBJ2-2
TGTGCCAGCAGCTTAATCGGGGGGGATACGCAGTATTTT	CASSLIGGDTQYF	TRBD2	TRBV7-2	.	TRBJ2-3
TGTGCCACCATAGAGGGAGACACTGAAGCTTTCTTT	CATIEGDTEAFF	.	TRBV6-4	.	TRBJ1-1
TGCAGCGTCGGGGGGGGCACTGAAGCTTTCTTT	CSVGGGTEAFF	.	TRBV29-1	few	TRBJ1-1
TGCGCCAGCAGCTTTGGTTCAGTTAGCACAGATACGCAGTATTTT	CASSFGSVSTDTQYF	.	TRBV5-1	.	TRBJ2-3
TGTGCCAGCTCACCAGGGCTTACAGGGGCTGACACTGAAGCTTTCTTT	CASSPGLTGADTEAFF	TRBD1	TRBV18	.	TRBJ1-1
TGTGCCAGCAGCCCTAAGTCTCCTTTAGATACGCAGTATTTT	CASSPKSPLDTQYF	.	TRBV28	few	TRBJ2-3
TGTGCCACCAGCGCCCTACCGTCCTACGAGCAGTACTTC	CATSALPSYEQYF	.	TRBV15	.	TRBJ2-7
TGTGCCAGCAGGCAGGGTCAGGGCTACACCTTC	CASRQGQGYTF	.	TRBV6-5	.	TRBJ1-2
TGTGCCAGCAGTCGACCAGGGGCAGGCGCGCACGAGCAGTACTTC	CASSRPGAGAHEQYF	.	TRBV2	.	TRBJ2-7
TGTGCCAGCAGCTTGGCAGGGGGAAATGAGCAGTACTTC	CASSLAGGNEQYF	TRBD1	TRBV13	.	TRBJ2-5
TGTGCAAGTCGCTGGGACAATGAAGCTTTCTTT	CASRWDNEAFF	.	TRBV12-2	few	TRBJ1-1
TGTGCCAGCAGCGAGGGTTTAGGAAACACCATATATTTT	CASSEGLGNTIYF	.	TRBV6-5	.	TRBJ1-3
TGCGCCAGCAGCCCTAGGGGGGAGGGCCGGAATGAGCAGTTCTTC	CASSPRGEGRNEQFF	.	TRBV5-1	.	TRBJ2-1
TGCGCCAGCAGCTTAGCTATCACCGGGGAGCTGTTTTTT	CASSLAITGELFF	.	TRBV5-1	few	TRBJ2-2
TGTGCCAGCAGATCCGACTATGGCTACACCTTC	CASRSDYGYTF	.	TRBV28	few	TRBJ1-2
TGTGCCAGTAGTAGCGGGAGAACTGGGGAGCTGTTTTTT	CASSSGRTGELFF	TRBD2	TRBV19	.	TRBJ2-2
TGCGCCAGCAGCCAACCTACCAGGGGGCGCAAAGAGACCCAGTACTTC	CASSQPTRGRKETQYF	TRBD1	TRBV4-1	.	TRBJ2-5
TGCGCCAGCAGTCGGGGGAGGGGGTTTGTGAACAATGAGCAGTTCTTC	CASSRGRGFVNNEQFF	.	TRBV5-1	.	TRBJ2-1
TGTGCCAGCAGTTACGAGGACAGGGGATACGAGCAGTACTTC	CASSYEDRGYEQYF	TRBD1	TRBV6-5	once	TRBJ2-7
TGTGCCAGCAGCCAAGTGGGGCCGACCACCGGGGAGCTGTTTTTT	CASSQVGPTTGELFF	.	TRBV14	.	TRBJ2-2
TGTGCCAGCAGCTTCGGCGACAGGGCGGGCGGCTACACCTTC	CASSFGDRAGGYTF	TRBD1	TRBV5-6	.	TRBJ1-2
TGTGCCAGCAGCACTAGCGGGGAGTACAATGAGCAGTTCTTC	CASSTSGEYNEQFF	TRBD2	TRBV28	.	TRBJ2-1
TGTGCCAGCAGCTTAGGCCTGCGGGTATCTAGCACAGATACGCAGTATTTT	CASSLGLRVSSTDTQYF	.	TRBV13	few	TRBJ2-3
TGTGCCAGCAGTGTTCAGGGTAGGTGGGCTTTCTTT	CASSVQGRWAFF	.	TRBV2	few	TRBJ1-1
TGTGCCAGCAGTCTCATGGGGGAGGGCCAAGCCGGGGAGCTGTTTTTT	CASSLMGEGQAGELFF	TRBD2	TRBV28	.	TRBJ2-2
TGTGCCAGCCGCTATCCGGGAAACACCGGGGAGCTGTTTTTT	CASRYPGNTGELFF	.	TRBV6-1	.	TRBJ2-2
TGTGCCAGCAGCTCTTGGGACAGGGGGCTCCCTAACTATGGCTACACCTTC	CASSSWDRGLPNYGYTF	TRBD1	TRBV7-2	.	TRBJ1-2
TGTGCCAGCAGTGAAATGCAGGGGAGTCCGCAGTTCTTC	CASSEMQGSPQFF	.	TRBV6-4	once	TRBJ2-1